A single sample gave rise to the 12 T cell receptor beta chains below, sequenced in a study of shared clonotypes between healthy human individuals. Clones were sequenced by immunoSEQ multiplex PCR, and TCRdb holds only the in-frame ones, with some missing. The sample has about 680,000 clones, around 73% seen once. Source material: memory CD4+ T cells sorted from blood. Subset denoted: CD45RA-negative fraction. The source of these receptors is a woman aged 30 to 39 in good health.

A single count supports this clone. The gene calls are TRBV6-6 and TRBJ1-1, with D perhaps matching TRBD1 (5 bases). Germline V lookup: CDR1 MNHNY, CDR2 SVGAGI (reference sequence). Deletions cut 0 bases from V and 0 bases from J, with 11 bases between. CDR3 size: 16 residues. DNA of the CDR3: TGTGCCAGCAGTTACTCGAAGCGGGGCCTGAACACTGAAGCTTTCTTT. Encoded protein: CASSYSKRGLNTEAFF.

The table lists this clone with a few counts. Here the CDR3 reads CAWKLAGTYNEQFF. The DNA for the CDR3 is TGTGCCTGGAAACTAGCGGGAACCTACAATGAGCAGTTCTTC. The chain links TRBV30 to TRBJ2-1; 10 bases are shared with TRBD2. V lost 4 bases to trimming and J lost 2 bases; unmatched junction nucleotides: 2. Per germline, CDR1 GTSNPN and CDR2 SVGIG (reference sequence). The CDR3 runs to 14 residues.

The chain employs TRBV27 and TRBJ2-7, with D tentatively TRBD1 (6 bases). The V and J ends lost 4 bases and 1 base respectively, with 8 bases between them. CDR1 MNHEY and CDR2 SMNVEV come from the germline V gene (reference sequence). CDR3 length: 13 residues. The CDR3 spells CASSSQGSYEQYF. For the CDR3, the DNA is TGTGCCAGCAGTTCACAGGGATCCTACGAGCAGTACTTC.

The V gene is TRBV5-4, the J gene TRBJ2-7, with D maybe TRBD2 (5 bases). This CDR3 contains 15 residues. The germline V and J ends were trimmed by 4 bases and 5 bases, with 19 bases remaining between them. Germline CDR1 SGHNT, CDR2 YYREEE (reference sequence). The CDR3 sequence: CASSPGSSGRDEQYF. CDR3 coding DNA: TGTGCCAGCAGCCCGGGAAGTAGTGGAAGAGACGAGCAGTACTTC.

This chain joins TRBV2 and TRBJ2-1; 11 bases match TRBD2. Trimming at V came to 7 bases and at J to 7 bases, leaving 6 bases not matched to a gene. This CDR3 contains 14 residues. The germline CDR1 and CDR2 sequences are SNHLY and FYNNEI. CDR3 region: CASKPGLAANEQFF. The CDR3 DNA reads TGTGCCAGCAAACCGGGACTAGCGGCGAATGAGCAGTTCTTC.

The rearrangement joins TRBV7-8 to TRBJ2-3, with 9 bases fitting TRBD1. The germline V gene has CDR1 SGHVS and CDR2 FQNEAQ. The V segment lost 6 bases and the J segment 4 bases; nucleotides outside the gene matches: 14. This CDR3 has 17 residues. The CDR3 region is CASRPRPTGQGSDTQYF. The CDR3 nucleotides are TGTGCCAGCAGACCCCGTCCTACGGGACAGGGATCAGATACGCAGTATTTT.

Details on this clone: The same CDR3 arises from other DNA sequences in this sample as well. This chain uses TRBV5-1 with TRBJ2-1; 7 nucleotides match TRBD2. Trimming removed 0 bases from V and 4 bases from J; junction bases left unmatched: 4. CDR1 is SGHRS, CDR2 YFSETQ, per germline. This CDR3 spans 15 amino acids. The CDR3 DNA sequence: TGCGCCAGCAGCTTGGCGACTAGCTCATACAATGAGCAGTTCTTC. Translated: CASSLATSSYNEQFF.

The chain employs TRBV6-6 and TRBJ2-7; maybe TRBD2 (6 bases). Per the germline V gene, CDR1 is MNHNY and CDR2 is SVGAGI (reference sequence). The CDR3 loop spans 16 amino acids. Trimming pared 0 bases from V and 6 bases from J, leaving 18 bases between. CDR3 in amino acids: CASSYSSTGDPLEQYF. The CDR3, as DNA: TGTGCCAGCAGTTACTCGAGTACGGGAGATCCCCTCGAGCAGTACTTC.

The CDR3 is CASSRKQGPYEQYF. The CDR3 bases are TGCGCCAGCAGTCGAAAACAGGGGCCCTACGAGCAGTACTTC. The V call is TRBV10-2, the J call TRBJ2-7, with TRBD1 matching 7 bases. CDR1 is WSHSY and CDR2 is SAAADI in the germline V gene. This CDR3 has 14 amino acids. Trimming cost V 5 bases and J 2 bases; bases outside gene matches: 6.

The genes are TRBV29-1 and TRBJ2-5, with D tentatively TRBD2 (5 bases). This CDR3 is 15 amino acids long. Trimming left V 3 bases short and J 1 base short, with 15 bases between. Germline V CDR1 and CDR2: SQVTM, ANQGSEA. The CDR3 spells CSVDPGKGLQETQYF. The CDR3 DNA sequence: TGCAGCGTTGACCCGGGGAAGGGCCTCCAAGAGACCCAGTACTTC.

This chain joins TRBV5-6 and TRBJ1-5; D remains unclear. V dropped 2 bases and J dropped 0 bases, with 6 bases sitting between them. Germline loops: CDR1 SGHDT, CDR2 YYEEEE. This CDR3 comprises 14 residues. Written as DNA, the CDR3 is TGTGCCAGCAGCTTCCAGATTAGCAATCAGCCCCAGCATTTT. Protein: CASSFQISNQPQHF.

This clone was seen once. This chain connects TRBV5-6 to TRBJ2-7, with a possible D match to TRBD2 (5 bases). Germline V lookup: CDR1 SGHDT, CDR2 YYEEEE. The V end lost 2 bases, the J end lost 5 bases, and 17 bases lay between the germline ends. The CDR3 extends over 15 amino acids. In DNA, the CDR3 is TGTGCCAGCAGCTTCCGCCCTAGCACAATTCACGAGCAGTACTTC. Translated: CASSFRPSTIHEQYF.